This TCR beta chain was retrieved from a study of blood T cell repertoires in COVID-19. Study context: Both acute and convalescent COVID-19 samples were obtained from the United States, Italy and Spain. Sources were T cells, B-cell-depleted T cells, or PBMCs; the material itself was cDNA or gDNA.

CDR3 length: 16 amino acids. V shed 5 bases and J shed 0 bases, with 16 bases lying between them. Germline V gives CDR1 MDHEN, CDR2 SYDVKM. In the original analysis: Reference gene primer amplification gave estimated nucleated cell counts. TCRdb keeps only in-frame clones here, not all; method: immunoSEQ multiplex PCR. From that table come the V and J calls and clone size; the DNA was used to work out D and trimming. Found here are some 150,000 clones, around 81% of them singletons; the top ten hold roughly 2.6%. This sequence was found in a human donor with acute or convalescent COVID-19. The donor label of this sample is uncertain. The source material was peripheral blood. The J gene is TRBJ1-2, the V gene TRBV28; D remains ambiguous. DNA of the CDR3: TGTGCCAGCAGTGGCGCAGAGGGCCCCGCTAACTATGGCTACACCTTC. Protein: CASSGAEGPANYGYTF.